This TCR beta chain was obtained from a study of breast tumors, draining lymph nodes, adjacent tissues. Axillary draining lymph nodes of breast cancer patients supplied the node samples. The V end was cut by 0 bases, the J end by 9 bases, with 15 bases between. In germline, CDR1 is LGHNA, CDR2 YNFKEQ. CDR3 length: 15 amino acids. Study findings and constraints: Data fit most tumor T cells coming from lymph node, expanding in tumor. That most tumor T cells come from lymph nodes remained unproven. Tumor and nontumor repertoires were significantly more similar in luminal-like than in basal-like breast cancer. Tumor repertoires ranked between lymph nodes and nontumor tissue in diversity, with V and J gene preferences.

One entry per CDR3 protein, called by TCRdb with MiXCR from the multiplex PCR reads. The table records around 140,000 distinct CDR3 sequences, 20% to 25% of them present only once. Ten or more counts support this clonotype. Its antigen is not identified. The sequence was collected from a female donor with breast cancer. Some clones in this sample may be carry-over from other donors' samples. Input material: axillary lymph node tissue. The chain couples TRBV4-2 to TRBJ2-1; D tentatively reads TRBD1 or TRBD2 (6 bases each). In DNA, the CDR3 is TGTGCCAGCAGCCAAGAACCATATAAGGGGGGTGAGCAGTTCTTC. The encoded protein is CASSQEPYKGGEQFF.